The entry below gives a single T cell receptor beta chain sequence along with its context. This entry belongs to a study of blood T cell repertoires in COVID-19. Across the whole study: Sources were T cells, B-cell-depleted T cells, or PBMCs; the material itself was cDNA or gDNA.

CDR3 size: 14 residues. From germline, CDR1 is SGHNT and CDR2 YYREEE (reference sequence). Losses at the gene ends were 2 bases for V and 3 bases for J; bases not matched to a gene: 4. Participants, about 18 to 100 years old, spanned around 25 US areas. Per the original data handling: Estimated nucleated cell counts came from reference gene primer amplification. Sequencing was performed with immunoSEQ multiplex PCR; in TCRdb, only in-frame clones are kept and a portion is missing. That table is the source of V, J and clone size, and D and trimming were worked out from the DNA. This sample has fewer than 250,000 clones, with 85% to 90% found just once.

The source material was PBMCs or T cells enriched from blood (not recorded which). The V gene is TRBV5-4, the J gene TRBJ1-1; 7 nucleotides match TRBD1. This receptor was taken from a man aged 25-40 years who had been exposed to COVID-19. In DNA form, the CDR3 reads TGTGCCAGCAGCTTAGGGGGCGGGGACACTGAAGCTTTCTTT. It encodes CASSLGGGDTEAFF.